Following are 21 T cell receptor beta chains from one sample sequenced in a study of blood T cell repertoires in COVID-19. Data came from immunoSEQ multiplex PCR; TCRdb stores just in-frame clones and leaves some out. The repertoire includes over 130,000 clones, over 65% of them detected once, and 16% sits in the top ten. Sequences were obtained from peripheral blood. The receptors originated from a man aged 45-65 years with acute or convalescent COVID-19.

V usage is TRBV5-1 and J usage is TRBJ1-1; TRBD1 is a possible D gene (6 bases). Deletions cut 0 bases from V and 1 base from J, with 10 bases between. Germline CDR1 reads SGHRS; CDR2 reads YFSETQ. The CDR3 covers 15 residues. The CDR3 is CASSLVNRENTEAFF. The CDR3 bases are TGCGCCAGCAGCTTGGTTAACAGGGAGAACACTGAAGCTTTCTTT.

This clone was observed at least ten times. This chain uses TRBV5-1 with TRBJ1-2; TRBD1 matches at 7 bases. From germline, CDR1 is SGHRS and CDR2 YFSETQ. V was pared by 1 base and J by 2 bases, with 5 bases of the junction left unmatched. The CDR3 has 15 amino acids. The CDR3 coding sequence is TGCGCCAGCAGCTTGTCGACAGGGCTAAACTATGGCTACACCTTC. Its translation is CASSLSTGLNYGYTF.

This clone was recorded once. V usage is TRBV7-2 and J usage is TRBJ2-5; 7 bases match TRBD1. Germline V lookup: CDR1 SGHTA, CDR2 FQGNSA. J was trimmed by 5 bases and V by 3 bases; bases with no gene match: 9. This CDR3 is 15 amino acids long. CDR3: CASSFARTGWETQYF. The DNA for the CDR3 is TGTGCCAGCAGCTTCGCTCGGACAGGATGGGAGACCCAGTACTTC.

The chain combines TRBV9 with TRBJ2-3; 8 nucleotides match TRBD1. Germline-derived CDR1 and CDR2 are SGDLS and YYNGEE. The CDR3 runs to 15 residues. Unmatched junction bases numbered 9, after V lost 3 bases and J lost 6 bases. The CDR3: CASSARTGPRDTQYF. CDR3 bases: TGTGCCAGCAGCGCCCGGACAGGGCCAAGGGATACGCAGTATTTT.

Comment on this clone: The junction departs from germline at one end; a sequencing error may be responsible. The CDR3 loop is CASSSLLNAEAFF. DNA for the CDR3: TGTGCCAGCAGCTCACTGTTGAACGCTGAAGCTTTCTTT. The chain recombines TRBV7-9 with TRBJ1-1; D unresolved. This CDR3 contains 13 residues. The germline CDR1 and CDR2 sequences are SEHNR and FQNEAQ (reference sequence).

The J gene is TRBJ1-2, the V gene TRBV5-1, with D tentatively TRBD1 (6 bases). V lost 5 bases and J lost 6, with 14 bases in between. Germline V gene data show CDR1 as SGHRS and CDR2 as YFSETQ. CDR3 length: 13 residues. Written as DNA, the CDR3 is TGCGCCAGCAGGCTGGGAGGGGGTAATGGCTACACCTTC. As protein: CASRLGGGNGYTF.

The chain employs TRBV5-4 and TRBJ2-1; 10 bases match TRBD2. The CDR3 is 15 residues long. Trimming at V came to 0 bases and at J to 4 bases, leaving 1 base not matched to a gene. Germline-derived CDR1 and CDR2 are SGHNT and YYREEE (reference sequence). CDR3 DNA: TGTGCCAGCAGCTTGGAAGCGGGGGGGTACAATGAGCAGTTCTTC. This translates into CASSLEAGGYNEQFF.

The CDR3 reads CASSPLRGGSTDTQYF. The DNA of the CDR3 is TGTGCCAGTAGTCCCTTACGGGGGGGAAGCACAGATACGCAGTATTTT. V and J are TRBV19 and TRBJ2-3; 8 bases are a match to TRBD2. Trimming cost V 5 bases and J 0 bases; bases outside gene matches: 7. Germline CDR1 LNHDA, CDR2 SQIVND (reference sequence). This CDR3 comprises 16 residues.

This clone came up a few times. The chain employs TRBV18 and TRBJ1-2; TRBD1 is a possible D gene (6 bases). The CDR3 spans 15 residues. Germline V CDR1 and CDR2: KGHSH, LQKENI. V was cut by 5 bases and J by 6 bases, with 19 bases left in between. This chain's CDR3 is CASSRNREGKDGYTF. Here the CDR3 DNA reads TGTGCCAGCTCAAGAAACAGGGAAGGCAAAGATGGCTACACCTTC.

This clone was detected many times. CDR3 in amino acids: CASSIGQYNSPLHF. CDR3 bases: TGTGCCAGCAGCATCGGACAGTATAATTCACCCCTCCACTTT. The chain combines TRBV7-3 with TRBJ1-6, with D maybe TRBD1 (6 bases). The V end lost 5 bases, the J end lost 4 bases, and 9 bases lay between the germline ends. This CDR3 region has 14 residues. Germline V lookup: CDR1 SGHTA, CDR2 FQGTGA.

The rearrangement uses TRBV3-1 (or the pseudogene TRBV3-2) and TRBJ1-1; D is undetermined. The CDR3 loop spans 12 amino acids. With 5 bases removed from V and 4 bases from J, the gap between germline ends came to 8 bases. Germline-derived CDR1 and CDR2 are LGHDT and YNNKEL (reference sequence). CDR3 sequence reads: CASSAVGTEAFF. The DNA for the CDR3 is TGTGCCAGCAGCGCCGTCGGCACTGAAGCTTTCTTT.

V and J are TRBV6-6 and TRBJ1-1, with D uncertain. The V and J ends lost 6 bases and 3 bases respectively, with 5 bases between them. Germline CDR1 reads MNHNY; CDR2 reads SVGAGI (reference sequence). The CDR3 extends over 11 amino acids. CDR3 loop: CASREHTEAFF. CDR3 bases: TGTGCCAGCAGGGAGCACACTGAAGCTTTCTTT.

The rearrangement links TRBV28 to TRBJ1-5, with D possibly being TRBD1 (5 bases). The V gene lost 6 bases and the J gene lost 3 bases, with 24 bases spanning the gap. The V gene's germline CDR1 is MDHEN and CDR2 SYDVKM. The CDR3 is 18 residues long. CDR3: CASREGVGLGGINQPQHF. In nucleotides, the CDR3 is TGTGCCAGCAGGGAAGGGGTAGGTTTGGGGGGAATCAATCAGCCCCAGCATTTT.

DNA of the CDR3: TGTGCCTGGAGGGGACAGGGGACTGCCGGGGAGCTGTTTTTT. Its translation: CAWRGQGTAGELFF. The chain recombines TRBV30 with TRBJ2-2, with 10 nucleotides matching TRBD1. The germline CDR1 and CDR2 sequences are GTSNPN and SVGIG (reference sequence). The CDR3 is 14 amino acids. V was pared by 3 bases and J by 6 bases, with 4 bases of the junction left unmatched.

The DNA of the CDR3 is TGTGCCAGCAGCGTAGGACACAAGCACACTGAAGCTTTCTTT. Residues: CASSVGHKHTEAFF. The chain recombines TRBV9 with TRBJ1-1, with no clear D. Trimming cost V 0 bases and J 3 bases, with 9 bases left between them. This CDR3 comprises 14 residues. From germline, CDR1 is SGDLS and CDR2 YYNGEE.

This chain connects TRBV4-1 to TRBJ2-6, with D hard to call. The CDR3 has 18 residues. V lost 1 base to trimming and J lost 0 bases, with 13 bases between them. The germline V gene encodes CDR1 MGHRA and CDR2 YSYEKL. The chain's CDR3 is CASSQAFWPNSGANVLTF. DNA of the CDR3: TGCGCCAGCAGCCAAGCATTTTGGCCAAACTCTGGGGCCAACGTCCTGACTTTC.

CDR3 in amino acids: CASSLRQGRDTEAFF. The CDR3 nucleotides are TGTGCCAGCAGCCTTCGACAGGGTCGGGACACTGAAGCTTTCTTT. The chain combines TRBV14 with TRBJ1-1; 7 nucleotides match TRBD1. CDR3 length: 15 residues. Trimming cost V 4 bases and J 3 bases; bases outside gene matches: 8. CDR1 and CDR2 (germline): SGHDN, FVKESK.

V is TRBV29-1 and J is TRBJ2-7, with TRBD2 identical over 8 bases. The CDR3 loop spans 17 amino acids. With 7 bases clipped from V and 2 bases from J, the junction kept 19 bases outside the gene matches. The germline V gene has CDR1 SQVTM and CDR2 ANQGSEA. The CDR3 reads CSGMGRSRTGGPYEQYF. CDR3 nucleotides: TGCAGCGGTATGGGGCGGTCTCGGACGGGGGGGCCCTACGAGCAGTACTTC.

This chain uses TRBV27 with TRBJ1-3, with D perhaps TRBD1 (6 bases). Germline V gene data show CDR1 as MNHEY and CDR2 as SMNVEV (reference sequence). V was pared by 5 bases and J by 4 bases, with 15 bases between. CDR3 length: 15 residues. The CDR3 DNA is TGTGCCAGCAGTCAAACAGGGATATCAGGAAACACCATATATTTT. Its protein product is CASSQTGISGNTIYF.

This clone was seen just once. The chain couples TRBV7-8 to TRBJ2-3, with D maybe TRBD1 (6 bases). The CDR3 is made up of 16 amino acids. Germline V gene lookup returns CDR1 SGHVS and CDR2 FQNEAQ. The germline V and J ends were trimmed by 4 bases and 2 bases, with 16 bases remaining between them. The CDR3 DNA reads TGTGCCAGCAGCTCCTACAGGGCTTCGGTCACAGATACGCAGTATTTT. Translating it yields CASSSYRASVTDTQYF. Combining the CDR3 with reference TRBV7-8 and TRBJ2-3 gives the whole variable domain GAGVSQSPRYKVAKRGQDVALRCDPISGHVSLFWYQQALGQGPEFLTYFQNEAQLDKSGLPSDRFFAERPEGSVSTLKIQRTQQEDSAVYLCASSSYRASVTDTQYFGPGTRLTVL.

The chain joins TRBV6-2 or TRBV6-3 to TRBJ1-4, with TRBD1 identical over 7 bases. Trimming at V came to 4 bases and at J to 8 bases, leaving 4 bases not matched to a gene. Germline CDR1 is MNHEY and CDR2 is SVGEGT. CDR3 size: 13 residues. The CDR3 coding sequence is TGTGCCAGCAGTTTGACAGGGCGGGAAAAACTGTTTTTT. Amino acids: CASSLTGREKLFF.